A single TCR beta chain is shown here with its context. This specimen comes from a study of blood T cell repertoires in COVID-19. Study-wide context: From T cells, B-cell-depleted T cells, or PBMCs came the material, which was cDNA or gDNA.

The repertoire was sequenced with immunoSEQ multiplex PCR; TCRdb's copy has only in-frame clones and lacks some. The table records over 90,000 clones, just over 90% of them present only once. Germline CDR1 and CDR2: SGHTA and FQGNSA. V was clipped by 5 bases and J by 3 bases; unmatched bases: 12. The CDR3 sequence is 17 residues long. The sample consisted of peripheral blood. The genes are TRBV7-2 and TRBJ2-5, with 10 bases matching TRBD2. This clonotype originated in a man aged 50-59 years with acute or convalescent COVID-19. The CDR3 DNA sequence: TGTGCCAGCAGCCCCCGCCGGTGGCTAGCGGGAGAAGAGACCCAGTACTTC. Its translation: CASSPRRWLAGEETQYF.